Listed below are T cell receptor beta chains from one sample, sequenced in a study of T cell responses to AZD1222 COVID-19 vaccine. Generated by immunoSEQ multiplex PCR, the TCRdb table keeps only in-frame clones and is missing some. In the table there are approximately 160,000 clones, 92% of which are singletons. Sequenced material: peripheral blood, taken 28 days after the second AZD1222 dose. Receptors were obtained from an adult who received the AZD1222 COVID-19 vaccine. Each CDR3 is given with its conserved first and last residue. Each record gives: clone size, J gene, V gene, D gene, CDR3 protein, CDR3 DNA. D genes are given only for firm matches. Clone size is stated in some rows and not others, as once, few, many or a class when expanded.

.,TRBJ2-3,TRBV6-4,TRBD2,CASSEGASGGADTQYF,TGTGCCAGCAGTGAAGGCGCTAGCGGGGGGGCAGATACGCAGTATTTT
.,TRBJ2-4,TRBV5-8,.,CASSPPAGGDIQYF,TGTGCCAGCAGCCCCCCGGCCGGGGGTGACATTCAGTACTTC
.,TRBJ1-5,TRBV19,.,CASSTWAVFNQPQHF,TGTGCCAGTAGTACCTGGGCAGTCTTTAATCAGCCCCAGCATTTT
.,TRBJ1-5,TRBV30,.,CAWSVQGNQPQHF,TGTGCCTGGAGTGTACAGGGCAATCAGCCCCAGCATTTT
.,TRBJ1-1,TRBV9,.,CASSPGSFGAEAFF,TGTGCCAGCAGCCCTGGGTCCTTCGGGGCTGAAGCTTTCTTT
.,TRBJ1-2,TRBV28,TRBD1,CASSNRDRGRINYGYTF,TGTGCCAGCAGTAACCGGGACAGGGGGCGGATTAACTATGGCTACACCTTC
.,TRBJ1-4,TRBV4-2,.,CASSQDVGRINEKLFF,TGTGCCAGCAGCCAAGATGTGGGCAGGATAAATGAAAAACTGTTTTTT
.,TRBJ1-2,TRBV6-4,.,CASKPTEDNYGYTF,TGTGCCAGCAAGCCGACAGAGGATAACTATGGCTACACCTTC
once,TRBJ2-7,TRBV27,.,CASSVDVSYEQYF,TGTGCCAGCAGTGTAGACGTATCCTACGAGCAGTACTTC
.,TRBJ1-1,TRBV5-1,.,CASSSNTMNTEAFF,TGCGCCAGCAGCTCTAATACGATGAACACTGAAGCTTTCTTT
.,TRBJ2-7,TRBV29-1,TRBD1,CSYTGVREQYF,TGCAGCTATACAGGGGTTCGCGAGCAGTACTTC
.,TRBJ2-7,TRBV5-5,.,CASSRDNSYEQYF,TGTGCCAGCAGCCGGGACAACTCCTACGAGCAGTACTTC
.,TRBJ1-2,TRBV2,TRBD1,CASRGTGGIGYTF,TGTGCCAGCAGGGGGACAGGGGGGATCGGCTACACCTTC
medium-sized,TRBJ2-7,TRBV15,TRBD1,CATRNAGGGKSYEQYF,TGTGCCACCAGAAATGCAGGGGGCGGAAAATCCTACGAGCAGTACTTC
.,TRBJ1-2,TRBV4-1,.,CASSQAAGTYGYTF,TGCGCCAGCAGCCAAGCGGCAGGGACCTATGGCTACACCTTC
.,TRBJ1-2,TRBV6-5,.,CASSYDEGHYGYTF,TGTGCCAGCAGTTACGATGAGGGGCACTATGGCTACACCTTC
.,TRBJ1-4,TRBV29-1,.,CSVQTATNEKLFF,TGCAGCGTCCAGACAGCAACTAATGAAAAACTGTTTTTT
once,TRBJ1-3,TRBV10-2,.,CASSEQQFSGNTIYF,TGCGCCAGCAGTGAACAACAGTTCTCTGGAAACACCATATATTTT
once,TRBJ2-1,TRBV3-1/TRBV3-2,.,CASSLEGGYNEQFF,TGTGCCAGCAGCCTTGAGGGCGGCTACAATGAGCAGTTCTTC